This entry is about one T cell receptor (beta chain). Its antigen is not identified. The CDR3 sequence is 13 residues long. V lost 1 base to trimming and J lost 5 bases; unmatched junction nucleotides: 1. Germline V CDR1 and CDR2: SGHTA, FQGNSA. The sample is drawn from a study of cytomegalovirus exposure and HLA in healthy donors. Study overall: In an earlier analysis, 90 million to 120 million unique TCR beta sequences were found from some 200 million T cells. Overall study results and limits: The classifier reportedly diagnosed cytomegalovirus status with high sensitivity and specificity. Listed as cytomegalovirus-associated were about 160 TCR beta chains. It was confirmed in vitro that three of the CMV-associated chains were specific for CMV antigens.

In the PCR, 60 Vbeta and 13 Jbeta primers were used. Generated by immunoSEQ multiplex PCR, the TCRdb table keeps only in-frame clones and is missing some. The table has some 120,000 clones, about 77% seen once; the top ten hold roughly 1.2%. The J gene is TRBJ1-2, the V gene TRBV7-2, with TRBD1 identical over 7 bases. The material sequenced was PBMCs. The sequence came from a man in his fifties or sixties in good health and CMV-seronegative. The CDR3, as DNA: TGTGCCAGCAGCTTAGACAGGGGTTATGGCTACACCTTC. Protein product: CASSLDRGYGYTF.